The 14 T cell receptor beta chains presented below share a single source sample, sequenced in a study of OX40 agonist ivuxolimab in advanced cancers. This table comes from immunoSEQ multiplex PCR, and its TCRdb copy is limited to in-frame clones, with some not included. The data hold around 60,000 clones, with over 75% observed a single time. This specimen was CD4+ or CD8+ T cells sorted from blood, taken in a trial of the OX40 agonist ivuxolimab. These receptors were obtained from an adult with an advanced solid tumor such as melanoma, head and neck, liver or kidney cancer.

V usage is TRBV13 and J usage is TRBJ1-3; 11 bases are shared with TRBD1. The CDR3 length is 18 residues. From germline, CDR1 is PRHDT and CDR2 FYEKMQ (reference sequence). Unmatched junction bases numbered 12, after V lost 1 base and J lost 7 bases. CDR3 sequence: CASSLAAGQGDLRNTIYF. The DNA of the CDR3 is TGTGCCAGCAGCTTAGCTGCGGGACAGGGGGATCTCCGGAACACCATATATTTT.

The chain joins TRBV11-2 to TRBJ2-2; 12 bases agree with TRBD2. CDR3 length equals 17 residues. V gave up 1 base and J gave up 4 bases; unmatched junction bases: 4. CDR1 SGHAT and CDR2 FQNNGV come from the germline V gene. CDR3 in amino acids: CASSLVSGLAGTGELFF. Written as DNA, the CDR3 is TGTGCCAGCAGCTTAGTTTCGGGACTAGCGGGCACCGGGGAGCTGTTTTTT.

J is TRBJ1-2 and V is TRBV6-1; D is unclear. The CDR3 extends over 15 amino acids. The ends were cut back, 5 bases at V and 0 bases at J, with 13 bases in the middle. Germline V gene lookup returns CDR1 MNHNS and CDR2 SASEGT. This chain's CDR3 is CASSSSPGANYGYTF. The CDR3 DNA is TGTGCCAGCAGTTCAAGTCCCGGGGCTAACTATGGCTACACCTTC.

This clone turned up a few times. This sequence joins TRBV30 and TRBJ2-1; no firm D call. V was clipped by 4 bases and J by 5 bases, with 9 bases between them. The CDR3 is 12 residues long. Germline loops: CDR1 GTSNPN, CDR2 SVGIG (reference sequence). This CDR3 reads CAWTNVNNEQFF. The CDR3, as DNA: TGTGCCTGGACCAACGTAAACAATGAGCAGTTCTTC. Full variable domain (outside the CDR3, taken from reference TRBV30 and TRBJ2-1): SQTIHQWPATLVQPVGSPLSLECTVEGTSNPNLYWYRQAAGRGLQLLFYSVGIGQISSEVPQNLSASRPQDRQFILSSKKLLLSDSGFYLCAWTNVNNEQFFGPGTRLTVL.

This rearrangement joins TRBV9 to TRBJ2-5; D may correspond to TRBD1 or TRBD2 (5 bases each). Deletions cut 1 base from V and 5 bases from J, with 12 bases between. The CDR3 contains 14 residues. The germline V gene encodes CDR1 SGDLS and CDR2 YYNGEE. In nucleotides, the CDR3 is TGTGCCAGCAGCGTAAATGGGGGTCTGGAGACCCAGTACTTC. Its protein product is CASSVNGGLETQYF.

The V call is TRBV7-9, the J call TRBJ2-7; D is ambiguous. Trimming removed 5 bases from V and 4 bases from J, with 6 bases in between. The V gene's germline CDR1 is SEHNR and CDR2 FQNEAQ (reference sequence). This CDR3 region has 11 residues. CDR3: CASSKTYEQYF. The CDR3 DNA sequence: TGTGCCAGCAGCAAGACTTACGAGCAGTACTTC.

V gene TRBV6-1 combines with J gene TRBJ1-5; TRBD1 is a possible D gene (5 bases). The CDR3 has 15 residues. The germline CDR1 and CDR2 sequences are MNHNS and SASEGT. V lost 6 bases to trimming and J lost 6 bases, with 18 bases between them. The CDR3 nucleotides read TGTGCCAGCAGCCTAGAGGTGGGGCGAGGTCAGCCCCAGCATTTT. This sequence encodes CASSLEVGRGQPQHF.

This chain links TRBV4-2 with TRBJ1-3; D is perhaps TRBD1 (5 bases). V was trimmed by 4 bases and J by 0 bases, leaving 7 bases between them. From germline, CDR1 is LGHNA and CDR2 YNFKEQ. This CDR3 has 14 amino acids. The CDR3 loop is CASSPGGSGNTIYF. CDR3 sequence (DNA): TGTGCCAGCAGCCCCGGGGGCTCTGGAAACACCATATATTTT.

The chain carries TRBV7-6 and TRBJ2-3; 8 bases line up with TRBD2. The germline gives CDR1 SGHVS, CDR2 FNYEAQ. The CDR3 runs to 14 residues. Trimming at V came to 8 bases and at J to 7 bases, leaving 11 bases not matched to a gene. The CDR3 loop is CASGEAGGHNTQYF. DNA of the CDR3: TGTGCCAGCGGGGAGGCGGGGGGCCACAATACGCAGTATTTT.

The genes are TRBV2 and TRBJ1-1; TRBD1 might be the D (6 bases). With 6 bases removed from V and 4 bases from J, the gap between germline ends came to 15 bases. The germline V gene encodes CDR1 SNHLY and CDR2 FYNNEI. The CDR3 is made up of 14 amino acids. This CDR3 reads CASRLQGGSTEAFF. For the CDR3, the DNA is TGTGCCAGCAGGTTACAGGGAGGAAGCACTGAAGCTTTCTTT.

The CDR3 DNA reads as TGCAGCGTTGTGGGTGGACAGGGGAGAACCCAGTACTTC. Translated: CSVVGGQGRTQYF. V is TRBV29-1 and J is TRBJ2-5; TRBD1 matches at 9 bases. The CDR3 totals 13 residues. Looked up from germline, CDR1 is SQVTM and CDR2 is ANQGSEA. J gave up 8 bases and V 4 bases, and 8 bases lay outside the gene matches.

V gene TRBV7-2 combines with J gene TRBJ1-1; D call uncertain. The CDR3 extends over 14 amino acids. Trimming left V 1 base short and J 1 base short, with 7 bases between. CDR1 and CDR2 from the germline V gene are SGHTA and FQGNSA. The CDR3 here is CASSLGPANTEAFF. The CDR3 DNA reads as TGTGCCAGCAGCTTAGGTCCGGCGAACACTGAAGCTTTCTTT. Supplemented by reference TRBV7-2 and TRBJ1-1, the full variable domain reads GAGVSQSPSNKVTEKGKDVELRCDPISGHTALYWYRQSLGQGLEFLIYFQGNSAPDKSGLPSDRFSAERTGGSVSTLTIQRTQQEDSAVYLCASSLGPANTEAFFGQGTRLTVV.

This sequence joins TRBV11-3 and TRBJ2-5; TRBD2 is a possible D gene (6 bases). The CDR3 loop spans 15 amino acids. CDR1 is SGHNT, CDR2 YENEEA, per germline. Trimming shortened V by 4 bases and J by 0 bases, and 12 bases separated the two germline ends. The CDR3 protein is CASSSGTANQETQYF. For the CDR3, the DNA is TGTGCCAGCAGCTCAGGGACTGCTAACCAAGAGACCCAGTACTTC.

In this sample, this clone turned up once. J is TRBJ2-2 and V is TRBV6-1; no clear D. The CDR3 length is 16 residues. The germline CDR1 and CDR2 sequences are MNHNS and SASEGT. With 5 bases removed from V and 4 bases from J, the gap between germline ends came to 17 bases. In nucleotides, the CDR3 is TGTGCCAGCAGTCAAGACGGACCTTCGGTCACCGGGGAGCTGTTTTTT. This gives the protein CASSQDGPSVTGELFF.